A single TCR beta chain is shown here with its context. The data originate from a study of cytomegalovirus exposure and HLA in healthy donors. About the study: For the approximately 420 genotyped donors, 65% to 90% fell within the Caucasian-associated ancestry cluster.

PCR amplification relied on 60 Vbeta primers (plus 13 Jbeta primers). Some clones are missing from TCRdb's copy, which holds only in-frame ones; the method was immunoSEQ multiplex PCR. The sample records 120,000 or so clones, about 80% being singletons. The CDR3 is 14 amino acids. V lost 3 bases, J lost 14 bases, and 17 bases lay in between. The germline CDR1 and CDR2 sequences are LNHDA and SQIVND (reference sequence). The TCR comes from a man aged 35 to 55 in good health and CMV-seronegative. Sequencing was carried out using PBMCs. The rearrangement links TRBV19 to TRBJ1-6, with D unclear. The CDR3 is CASSMVGPDSTLHF. The CDR3 coding sequence is TGTGCCAGTAGTATGGTAGGGCCGGACTCGACCCTCCACTTT.